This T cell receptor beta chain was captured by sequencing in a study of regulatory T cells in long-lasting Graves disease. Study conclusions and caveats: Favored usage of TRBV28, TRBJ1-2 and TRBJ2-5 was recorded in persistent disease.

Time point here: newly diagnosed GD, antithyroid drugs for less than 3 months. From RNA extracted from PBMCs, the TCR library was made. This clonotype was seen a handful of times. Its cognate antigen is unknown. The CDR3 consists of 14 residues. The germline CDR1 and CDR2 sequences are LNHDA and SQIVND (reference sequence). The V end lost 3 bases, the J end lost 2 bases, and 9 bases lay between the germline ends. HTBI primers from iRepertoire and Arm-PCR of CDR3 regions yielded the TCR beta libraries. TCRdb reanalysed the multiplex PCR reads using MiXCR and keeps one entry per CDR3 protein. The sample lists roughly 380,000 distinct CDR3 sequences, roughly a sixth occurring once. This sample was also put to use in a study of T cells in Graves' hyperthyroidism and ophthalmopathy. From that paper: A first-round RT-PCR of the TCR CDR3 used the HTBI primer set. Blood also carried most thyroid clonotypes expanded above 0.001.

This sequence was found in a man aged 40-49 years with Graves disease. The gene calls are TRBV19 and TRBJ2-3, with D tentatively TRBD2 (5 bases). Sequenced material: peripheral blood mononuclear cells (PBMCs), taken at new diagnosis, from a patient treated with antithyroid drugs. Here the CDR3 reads CASSIGGHTDTQYF. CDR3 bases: TGTGCCAGTAGTATCGGCGGGCACACAGATACGCAGTATTTT.